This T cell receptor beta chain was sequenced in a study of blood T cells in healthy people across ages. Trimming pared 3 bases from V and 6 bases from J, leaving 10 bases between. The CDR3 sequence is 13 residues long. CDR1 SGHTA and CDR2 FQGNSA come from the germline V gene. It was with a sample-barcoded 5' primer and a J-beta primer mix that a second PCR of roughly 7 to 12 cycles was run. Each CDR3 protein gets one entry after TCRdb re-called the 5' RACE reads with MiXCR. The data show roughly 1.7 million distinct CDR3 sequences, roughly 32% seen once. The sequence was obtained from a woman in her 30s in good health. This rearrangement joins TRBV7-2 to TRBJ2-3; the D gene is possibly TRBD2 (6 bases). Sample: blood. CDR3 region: CASSFIGGDTQYF. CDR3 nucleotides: TGTGCCAGCAGCTTCATTGGGGGGGATACGCAGTATTTT.